A single sample is the source of the 30 T cell receptor beta chains below, sequenced in a study of CD4 T cells in relation to SARS-CoV-2 and coronaviruses (dated by TCRdb to the early 2020s). CD4+ T cells from unexposed donors were collected before the COVID-19 pandemic (2011-2018). After more than nine days of culture, CD4+ T cells were isolated with the EasySep CD4+ T cell isolation kit. No cognate antigen is known for these TCRs. Library creation used the immunoSEQ multiplex PCR assay. In its TCRdb copy, this immuneACCESS table keeps in-frame sequences only and misses some clones. Where compared with another copy, unresolved V genes explain less than half of these, and the others have no known cause. For this sample the table gives roughly 20,000 clones, of which roughly 62% were detected only once. Of the sample, 9.5% to 12% is held by the ten largest clones. The specimen was CD4+ T cells from PBMCs, cultured in vitro. These receptors came from a human donor in good health.

CDR3 coding DNA: TGTGCCAGCAGCCGTAGACGTAACACTGAAGCTTTCTTT. This encodes CASSRRRNTEAFF. The chain couples TRBV6-5 to TRBJ1-1; unclear D gene. V was cut by 6 bases and J by 2 bases, with 10 bases left in between. Looked up from germline, CDR1 is MNHEY and CDR2 is SVGAGI. The CDR3 loop spans 13 amino acids.

The chain joins TRBV11-3 to TRBJ1-1; D remains ambiguous. Trimming stripped 4 bases from V and 4 bases from J, with 10 bases between. The germline CDR1 and CDR2 sequences are SGHNT and YENEEA. The CDR3 loop spans 13 amino acids. For the CDR3, the DNA is TGTGCCAGCAGCTATCACAGCGGCACTGAAGCTTTCTTT. Amino acid sequence: CASSYHSGTEAFF.

The chain combines TRBV12-3 or TRBV12-4 with TRBJ1-1, with D maybe TRBD1 (6 bases). This CDR3 is built from 13 residues. Trimming took 6 bases from V and 4 from J, leaving 12 bases between them. This chain's CDR3 is CASSPGGATEAFF. For the CDR3, the DNA is TGTGCCAGCAGCCCCGGGGGGGCCACTGAAGCTTTCTTT.

The rearrangement uses TRBV5-8 and TRBJ2-2, with TRBD2 matching over 10 bases. The CDR3 runs 16 residues. The germline V gene has CDR1 SGHTS and CDR2 YDEGEE. Losses at the gene ends were 2 bases for V and 6 bases for J; bases not matched to a gene: 7. Written as DNA, the CDR3 is TGTGCCAGCAGCTTTCTTACTAGCGGGGTGCCCGGGGAGCTGTTTTTT. As protein: CASSFLTSGVPGELFF.

This chain uses TRBV6-5 with TRBJ1-2; D is unresolved. This CDR3 is 13 amino acids long. V was pared by 6 bases and J by 8 bases, with 16 bases between. Germline V gene data show CDR1 as MNHEY and CDR2 as SVGAGI. CDR3 in DNA: TGTGCCAGCAGGCCCCTCGAGTTCGGCGGCTACACCTTC. Residues: CASRPLEFGGYTF.

CDR3 coding DNA: TGTGCCAGCTCACCAGGAGAGGGTCAGCGGGACACCATATATTTT. It yields the protein CASSPGEGQRDTIYF. This rearrangement joins TRBV18 to TRBJ1-3; D call uncertain. Trimming took 2 bases from V and 8 from J, leaving 16 bases between them. Germline V gene sequence: CDR1 KGHSH, CDR2 LQKENI. The CDR3 consists of 15 residues.

The CDR3 protein is CASSQDGARVEQFF. CDR3 coding DNA: TGCGCCAGCAGCCAAGATGGGGCCAGGGTTGAGCAGTTCTTC. J is TRBJ2-1 and V is TRBV4-1; weak D call: TRBD1 (5 bases). V was shortened by 0 bases and J by 9 bases, with 12 bases between the two germline ends. The CDR3 spans 14 residues. Looked up from germline, CDR1 is MGHRA and CDR2 is YSYEKL.

This clone was seen a handful of times. The CDR3 nucleotides are TGTGCCTGGAGTAGCGGGAGGGTCTACGAGCAGTACTTC. As protein: CAWSSGRVYEQYF. This chain joins TRBV30 and TRBJ2-7; 10 positions match TRBD2. The CDR3 contains 13 residues. The V gene end was trimmed by 2 bases and the J gene end by 3 bases; junction bases not matched to a gene: 1. The V gene's germline CDR1 is GTSNPN and CDR2 SVGIG (reference sequence). Together with reference TRBV30 and TRBJ2-7, the CDR3 gives the full variable domain: SQTIHQWPATLVQPVGSPLSLECTVEGTSNPNLYWYRQAAGRGLQLLFYSVGIGQISSEVPQNLSASRPQDRQFILSSKKLLLSDSGFYLCAWSSGRVYEQYFGPGTRLTVT.

This rearrangement joins TRBV3-1 (or the pseudogene TRBV3-2) to TRBJ2-3, with TRBD2 matching 11 bases. The CDR3 is 16 amino acids. Germline CDR1 LGHDT, CDR2 YNNKEL (reference sequence). The V gene end was trimmed by 3 bases and the J gene end by 6 bases; junction bases not matched to a gene: 8. Written as DNA, the CDR3 is TGTGCCAGCAGCCAGAGTAGCGGGGGGGCTTTCGATACGCAGTATTTT. Residues: CASSQSSGGAFDTQYF.

The V gene is TRBV6-6, the J gene TRBJ2-7; 7 nucleotides align to TRBD2. CDR3 length: 15 residues. Per germline, CDR1 MNHNY and CDR2 SVGAGI (reference sequence). Trimming removed 4 bases from V and 0 bases from J; junction bases left unmatched: 6. The CDR3 DNA reads TGTGCCAGCAGTTCCCCGGGACTAACCTCCTACGAGCAGTACTTC. It yields the protein CASSSPGLTSYEQYF.

The CDR3 loop is CASSRGGLAILGNEQFF. The CDR3 DNA follows: TGCGCCAGCAGCCGCGGAGGACTAGCTATTTTGGGGAATGAGCAGTTCTTC. The V and J genes are TRBV4-1 and TRBJ2-1, with TRBD2 identical over 8 bases. The CDR3 contains 17 residues. From germline, CDR1 is MGHRA and CDR2 YSYEKL. The V segment lost 4 bases and the J segment 7 bases; nucleotides outside the gene matches: 15.

Only one count was recorded for this clone. This sequence joins TRBV19 and TRBJ2-7; tentative D call: TRBD2 (6 bases). V shed 5 bases and J shed 0 bases, with 26 bases lying between them. CDR1 is LNHDA and CDR2 is SQIVND in the germline V gene (reference sequence). CDR3 length: 19 amino acids. CDR3 sequence: CASSLHSGAGRGSSYEQYF. The CDR3 DNA reads TGTGCCAGTAGTCTCCATTCCGGGGCGGGGAGAGGAAGCTCCTACGAGCAGTACTTC.

The chain combines TRBV6-5 with TRBJ1-6, with D unclear. Trimming took 4 bases from V and 10 from J, leaving 20 bases between them. From germline, CDR1 is MNHEY and CDR2 SVGAGI. The CDR3 loop spans 16 amino acids. CDR3 sequence: CASSSTKANLASPLHF. CDR3 in DNA: TGTGCCAGCAGTTCAACAAAGGCAAACCTAGCGTCACCCCTCCACTTT.

The chain combines TRBV30 with TRBJ1-3; D call uncertain. Germline V gives CDR1 GTSNPN, CDR2 SVGIG (reference sequence). The CDR3 spans 13 residues. Trimming stripped 0 bases from V and 2 bases from J, with 5 bases between. The CDR3 reads CAWSVQPGNTIYF. CDR3 bases: TGTGCCTGGAGTGTACAACCTGGAAACACCATATATTTT.

The chain carries TRBV6-5 and TRBJ1-5; D remains ambiguous. This CDR3 contains 13 residues. Germline-derived CDR1 and CDR2 are MNHEY and SVGAGI. Trimming shortened V by 7 bases and J by 4 bases, and 11 bases separated the two germline ends. CDR3 amino acids: CASIGRMNQPQHF. The CDR3 DNA follows: TGTGCCAGCATAGGACGGATGAATCAGCCCCAGCATTTT.

This clone is a singleton in its sample. The rearrangement uses TRBV5-1 and TRBJ2-3; D possibly corresponds to TRBD1 (5 bases). Between the trimmed V and J ends, which lost 5 bases and 4 bases, there was a span of 14 bases. Germline CDR1 reads SGHRS; CDR2 reads YFSETQ. This CDR3 comprises 14 residues. This chain's CDR3 is CASRVGRVADTQYF. The CDR3 region has the DNA TGCGCCAGCAGGGTTGGCAGGGTGGCAGATACGCAGTATTTT.

The J gene is TRBJ1-5, the V gene TRBV28; tentative D call: TRBD1 (5 bases). V shed 8 bases and J shed 4 bases, with 9 bases lying between them. CDR3 length equals 12 residues. Germline V gives CDR1 MDHEN, CDR2 SYDVKM. The CDR3 spells CASLTVNQPQHF. For the CDR3, the DNA is TGTGCCAGCCTGACAGTAAATCAGCCCCAGCATTTT.

This chain uses TRBV10-3 with TRBJ2-1, with D possibly matching TRBD2 (6 bases). The CDR3 loop spans 14 amino acids. From germline, CDR1 is ENHRY and CDR2 SYGVKD. Trimming left V 6 bases short and J 4 bases short, with 13 bases between. The CDR3: CAIRSSGGYNEQFF. In DNA, the CDR3 is TGTGCCATCAGGAGTAGCGGAGGTTACAATGAGCAGTTCTTC.

The chain has TRBV7-2 and TRBJ1-5; D not resolved. Germline V gene data show CDR1 as SGHTA and CDR2 as FQGNSA. V was clipped by 5 bases and J by 4 bases, with 15 bases between them. The CDR3 loop spans 15 amino acids. The DNA of the CDR3 is TGTGCCAGCAGCCCTCCGGGTTCGATTAATCAGCCCCAGCATTTT. Translating gives CASSPPGSINQPQHF.

This clone was seen once. One end of the junction fails to match germline, which may point to a read error. V usage is TRBV9 and J usage is TRBJ2-1; possible D gene TRBD2, 5 bases. This CDR3 spans 16 amino acids. Germline lookup yields CDR1 SGDLS and CDR2 YYNGEE. The CDR3 coding sequence is TGTGCCAGCAGCGTAGGAGTGGAGGATTTACGCAATCAGCAGTTCTTC. This codes for CASSVGVEDLRNQQFF.

The chain uses TRBV19 and TRBJ2-1; D call uncertain. The CDR3 covers 14 residues. The germline CDR1 and CDR2 sequences are LNHDA and SQIVND (reference sequence). Deletions cut 7 bases from V and 0 bases from J, with 10 bases between. The CDR3 coding sequence is TGTGCCAGTAACATGCAGAGCTCCTACAATGAGCAGTTCTTC. It is translated as CASNMQSSYNEQFF. Full variable domain (rest looked up from reference TRBV19 and TRBJ2-1): DGGITQSPKYLFRKEGQNVTLSCEQNLNHDAMYWYRQDPGQGLRLIYYSQIVNDFQKGDIAEGYSVSREKKESFPLTVTSAQKNPTAFYLCASNMQSSYNEQFFGPGTRLTVL.

The CDR3 DNA is TGTGCCAGCAGCGTCGGAGGGACAGGACGATCCTACGAGCAGTACTTC. Amino acid sequence: CASSVGGTGRSYEQYF. The gene calls are TRBV9 and TRBJ2-7; 8 nucleotides agree with TRBD1. CDR3 length: 16 residues. V lost 2 bases to trimming and J lost 1 base; unmatched junction nucleotides: 8. Germline CDR1 and CDR2: SGDLS and YYNGEE.

This clone came up a few times. This chain connects TRBV11-2 to TRBJ1-2; D is unclear. The CDR3 loop spans 14 amino acids. With 1 base removed from V and 4 bases from J, the gap between germline ends came to 10 bases. CDR1 is SGHAT and CDR2 is FQNNGV in the germline V gene. CDR3 DNA sequence: TGTGCCAGCAGCTTAGGGTCGGTGGGCTATGGCTACACCTTC. Its translation: CASSLGSVGYGYTF.

The chain employs TRBV7-9 and TRBJ2-6; either TRBD1 or TRBD2 may supply D (5 bases each). The germline V gene encodes CDR1 SEHNR and CDR2 FQNEAQ (reference sequence). V was pared by 4 bases and J by 2 bases, with 12 bases between. The CDR3 consists of 16 residues. CDR3 DNA: TGTGCCAGCAGCTCGGGACGGCGGACTGGGGCCAACGTCCTGACTTTC. The encoded protein is CASSSGRRTGANVLTF.

This clone was recorded a few times. The rearrangement uses TRBV6-1 and TRBJ1-2; 9 nucleotides align to TRBD1. CDR3 length: 14 amino acids. V dropped 0 bases and J dropped 4; count of bases not matched to a gene: 0. Germline CDR1 reads MNHNS; CDR2 reads SASEGT. This chain's CDR3 is CASSEATGGYGYTF. CDR3 bases: TGTGCCAGCAGTGAAGCGACAGGGGGCTATGGCTACACCTTC.

The chain employs TRBV7-4 and TRBJ2-1; a weak D match, TRBD2 (5 bases). The V and J ends lost 6 bases and 6 bases respectively, with 18 bases between them. The CDR3 is 15 residues long. The germline gives CDR1 SGHVT, CDR2 SQSDAQ. CDR3 in DNA: TGTGCCAGCAGTTCCTGGGAGTTTTCACTCAATGAGCAGTTCTTC. As protein: CASSSWEFSLNEQFF.

The chain combines TRBV7-9 with TRBJ2-6; either TRBD1 or TRBD2 may fit D (5 bases each). Germline CDR1 SEHNR, CDR2 FQNEAQ (reference sequence). V lost 4 bases to trimming and J lost 1 base, with 17 bases between them. The CDR3 extends over 18 amino acids. CDR3 nucleotides: TGTGCCAGCAGCTCGGCCAGGGAGAGGGGTTCTGGGGCCAACGTCCTGACTTTC. Translating it yields CASSSARERGSGANVLTF. The variable domain in full, with the rest retrieved from reference TRBV7-9 and TRBJ2-6, is DTGVSQNPRHKITKRGQNVTFRCDPISEHNRLYWYRQTLGQGPEFLTYFQNEAQLEKSRLLSDRFSAERPKGSFSTLEIQRTEQGDSAMYLCASSSARERGSGANVLTFGAGSRLTVL.

This clone was seen just once. The V gene is TRBV19, the J gene TRBJ2-7, with 7 bases lining up with TRBD1. Losses at the gene ends were 8 bases for V and 6 bases for J; bases not matched to a gene: 4. The CDR3 is 11 amino acids. Per germline, CDR1 LNHDA and CDR2 SQIVND (reference sequence). The CDR3 here is CASRQGAEQYF. The CDR3 DNA reads TGTGCCAGTCGACAGGGTGCCGAGCAGTACTTC.

In this sample, this clone turned up once. This sequence joins TRBV18 and TRBJ1-5; the D is unclear. Germline V gives CDR1 KGHSH, CDR2 LQKENI. The V end lost 6 bases, the J end lost 3 bases, and 18 bases lay between the germline ends. This CDR3 spans 16 amino acids. CDR3 amino acids: CASSPEYASPNQPQHF. Here the CDR3 DNA reads TGTGCCAGCTCTCCAGAATACGCGAGCCCCAATCAGCCCCAGCATTTT.

The rearrangement links TRBV5-6 to TRBJ2-4, with TRBD2 as a possible D gene (7 bases). This CDR3 region has 16 residues. The V end was cut by 6 bases, the J end by 0 bases, with 16 bases between. Looked up from germline, CDR1 is SGHDT and CDR2 is YYEEEE. The CDR3 is CASTRGGVVAKNIQYF. The CDR3 coding sequence is TGTGCCAGCACCCGAGGGGGGGTGGTAGCCAAAAACATTCAGTACTTC.